This T cell receptor (beta chain) derives from a study of Graves' ophthalmopathy and Graves' hyperthyroidism. General study points: Between ophthalmopathy and stable hyperthyroidism, a 13-signature model drew a separation with around 86% sensitivity and 70% to 84% specificity.

This clonotype was recorded at least ten times. Antigen: not known. RNA transcripts yielded amplified TCR beta CDR3 regions. First-round RT-PCR used HTBI primers; second-round multiplex PCR followed. MiXCR, run by TCRdb on the multiplex PCR reads, gives a single entry per CDR3 protein. The data show about 620,000 distinct CDR3 sequences, approximately 21% seen once. CDR1 is DFQATT, CDR2 SNEGSKA, per germline (reference sequence). The V gene lost 6 bases and the J gene lost 5 bases, with 17 bases spanning the gap. CDR3 length: 14 amino acids. The sequenced sample was peripheral blood. The chain recombines TRBV20-1 with TRBJ1-5, with D possibly being TRBD1 (5 bases). This receptor was identified in a young woman with stable Graves' hyperthyroidism. Some clones in this sample may be carry-over from other donors' samples. CDR3 coding DNA: TGCAGTGCCGGAACAGAGAGGGGATATCAGCCCCAGCATTTT. The encoded protein is CSAGTERGYQPQHF.